This T cell receptor beta chain was found in a study of blood T cell repertoires in COVID-19. Study overall: Nucleic acid was either cDNA or gDNA, and it came from T cells, B-cell-depleted T cells, or PBMCs.

Trimming took 6 bases from V and 4 from J; bases not matched to a gene: 5. The CDR3 consists of 14 residues. Germline assignment: CDR1 SGDLS and CDR2 YYNGEE. In the original workflow: It was from reference gene primer amplification that nucleated cell counts were estimated. The repertoire was sequenced with immunoSEQ multiplex PCR; TCRdb's copy has only in-frame clones and lacks some. That table furnishes V, J and clone size, whereas the DNA furnished D and trimming. The sample has approximately 350,000 clones, 90% to 95% seen once; the top ten hold less than 3.5%. The chain joins TRBV9 to TRBJ2-3, with 10 bases that match TRBD2. The receptor comes from a woman aged 18-35 years who had recovered from COVID-19. Source material: peripheral blood. CDR3 protein: CASKAGGGSDTQYF. The CDR3 nucleotides are TGTGCCAGCAAAGCGGGAGGGGGCTCAGATACGCAGTATTTT.